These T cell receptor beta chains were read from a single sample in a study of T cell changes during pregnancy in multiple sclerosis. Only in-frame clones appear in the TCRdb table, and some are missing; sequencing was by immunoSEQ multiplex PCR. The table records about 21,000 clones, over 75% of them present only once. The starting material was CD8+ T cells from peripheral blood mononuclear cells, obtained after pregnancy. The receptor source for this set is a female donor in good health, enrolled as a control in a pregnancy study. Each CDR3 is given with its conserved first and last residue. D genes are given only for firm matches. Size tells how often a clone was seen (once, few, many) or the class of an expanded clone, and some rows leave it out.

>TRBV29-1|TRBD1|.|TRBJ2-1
CSAASWDRGPNEQFF
TGCAGCGCCGCCTCATGGGACAGGGGACCCAATGAGCAGTTCTTC
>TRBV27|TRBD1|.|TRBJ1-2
CASSLQGDYGYTF
TGTGCCAGCAGTTTACAGGGGGACTATGGCTACACCTTC
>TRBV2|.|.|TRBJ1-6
CASSEGLSGSPLHF
TGTGCCAGCAGTGAAGGTCTGAGCGGGTCACCCCTCCACTTT
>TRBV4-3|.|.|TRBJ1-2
CASSQGPSGHLSHGYTF
TGCGCCAGCAGCCAGGGGCCGTCGGGACACTTAAGCCATGGCTACACCTTC
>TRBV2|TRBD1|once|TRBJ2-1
CASRELGQGSYNEQFF
TGTGCCAGCAGAGAATTAGGACAGGGGTCCTACAATGAGCAGTTCTTC
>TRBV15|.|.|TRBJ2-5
CATSRVGGETQYF
TGTGCCACCAGCAGAGTCGGGGGTGAGACCCAGTACTTC
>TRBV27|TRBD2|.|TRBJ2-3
CASSLSAGGWDTQYF
TGTGCCAGCAGTTTATCGGCGGGGGGGTGGGATACGCAGTATTTT
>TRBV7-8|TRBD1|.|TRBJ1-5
CASSGTDSNQPQHF
TGTGCCAGCAGCGGGACAGATAGCAATCAGCCCCAGCATTTT
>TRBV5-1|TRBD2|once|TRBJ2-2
CASRLAGNSNTGELFF
TGCGCCAGCAGACTAGCGGGGAACTCGAACACCGGGGAGCTGTTTTTT
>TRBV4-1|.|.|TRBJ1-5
CASSQRPGNQPQHF
TGCGCCAGCAGCCAAAGGCCAGGGAATCAGCCCCAGCATTTT
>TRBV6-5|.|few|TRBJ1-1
CASSYSGESTEAFF
TGTGCCAGCAGTTACTCCGGAGAGAGCACTGAAGCTTTCTTT
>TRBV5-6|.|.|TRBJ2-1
CASSFRLDEQFF
TGTGCCAGCAGCTTCAGGCTCGATGAGCAGTTCTTC
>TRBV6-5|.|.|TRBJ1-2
CASRTGGDYGYTF
TGTGCCAGCAGAACTGGGGGCGACTATGGCTACACCTTC
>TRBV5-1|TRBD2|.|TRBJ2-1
CASSLASGGANNEQFF
TGCGCCAGCAGCTTGGCCAGCGGGGGGGCCAATAATGAGCAGTTCTTC
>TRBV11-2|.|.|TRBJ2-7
CASSLYSGEGVYEQYF
TGTGCCAGCAGCTTGTACTCAGGGGAGGGGGTCTACGAGCAGTACTTC
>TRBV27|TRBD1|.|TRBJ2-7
CATLSQTGTYEQYF
TGTGCCACCCTATCCCAGACAGGGACCTACGAGCAGTACTTC
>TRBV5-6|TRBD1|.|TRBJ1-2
CASSLKGAKGYTF
TGTGCCAGCAGCTTGAAGGGGGCGAAAGGCTACACCTTC
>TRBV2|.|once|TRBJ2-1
CASSGEYRETHGPNEQFF
TGTGCCAGCAGTGGGGAGTATAGGGAAACGCATGGGCCCAATGAGCAGTTCTTC
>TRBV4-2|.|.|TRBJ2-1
CASSQEATGNNEQFF
TGTGCCAGCAGCCAAGAGGCTACGGGAAACAATGAGCAGTTCTTC
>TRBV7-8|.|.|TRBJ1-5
CASSDRQGNQPQHF
TGTGCCAGCAGCGATCGACAGGGCAATCAGCCCCAGCATTTT
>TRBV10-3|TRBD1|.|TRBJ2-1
CAISDPPGQGSFF
TGTGCCATCAGCGACCCACCGGGACAGGGGTCCTTCTTC
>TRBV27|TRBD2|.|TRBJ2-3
CTSGGTRGTQYF
TGTACAAGCGGGGGGACGAGAGGTACGCAGTATTTT
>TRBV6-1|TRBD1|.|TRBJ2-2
CASSDRGPTNTGELFF
TGTGCCAGCAGTGACAGGGGGCCGACGAACACCGGGGAGCTGTTTTTT
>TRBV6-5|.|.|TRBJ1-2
CASSAAMVRGYTF
TGTGCCAGCAGTGCCGCGATGGTCCGAGGCTACACCTTC
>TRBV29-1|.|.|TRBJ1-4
CSVDEKTGEKLFF
TGCAGCGTTGACGAGAAGACGGGTGAAAAACTGTTTTTT
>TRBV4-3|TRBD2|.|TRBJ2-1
CASSQGVASGALLNEQFF
TGCGCCAGCAGCCAAGGTGTTGCTAGCGGGGCATTACTCAATGAGCAGTTCTTC
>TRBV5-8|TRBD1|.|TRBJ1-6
CASRTGQGFSPLHF
TGTGCCAGCAGGACGGGACAGGGATTCTCACCCCTCCACTTT
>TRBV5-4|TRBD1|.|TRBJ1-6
CASRPQGNSPLHF
TGTGCCAGCAGGCCACAGGGGAATTCACCCCTCCACTTT
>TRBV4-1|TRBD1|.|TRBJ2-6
CASSPEDRLSGANVLTF
TGCGCCAGCAGCCCAGAGGACAGGTTGTCTGGGGCCAACGTCCTGACTTTC
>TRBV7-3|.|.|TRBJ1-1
CASSLEGRAAFF
TGTGCCAGCAGCTTAGAAGGCAGGGCGGCTTTCTTT
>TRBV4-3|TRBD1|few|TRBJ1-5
CASSQELGTANQPQHF
TGCGCCAGCAGCCAAGAGCTGGGGACAGCTAATCAGCCCCAGCATTTT
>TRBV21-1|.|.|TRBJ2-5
CASSNRDRGQETQYF
TGTGCCAGCAGCAACCGGGACAGGGGACAAGAGACCCAGTACTTC
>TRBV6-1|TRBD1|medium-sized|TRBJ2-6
CASSGTGGSGANVLTF
TGTGCCAGCAGTGGGACAGGGGGCTCTGGGGCCAACGTCCTGACTTTC
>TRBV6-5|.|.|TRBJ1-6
CASSPTGLSVSLHF
TGTGCCAGCAGCCCTACGGGACTTTCGGTCTCCCTCCACTTT
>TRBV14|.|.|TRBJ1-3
CASSQGQGPGNTIYF
TGTGCCAGCAGCCAAGGGCAGGGGCCGGGAAACACCATATATTTT
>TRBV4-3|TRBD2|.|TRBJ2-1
CASSRLGGGYPRHNEQFF
TGCGCCAGCAGCCGGCTCGGCGGGGGTTACCCAAGGCACAATGAGCAGTTCTTC
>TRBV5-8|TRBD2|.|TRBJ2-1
CASSLAVNEQFF
TGTGCCAGCAGCCTAGCGGTGAATGAGCAGTTCTTC
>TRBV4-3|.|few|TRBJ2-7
CASSQDGNRLNEQYF
TGCGCCAGCAGCCAAGATGGGAACAGGTTAAACGAGCAGTACTTC
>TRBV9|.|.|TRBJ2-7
CASSAGRIDEQYF
TGTGCCAGCAGCGCGGGGAGAATCGACGAGCAGTACTTC
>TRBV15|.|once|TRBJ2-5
CATSRGTSWEQYF
TGTGCCACCAGCCGAGGGACTTCTTGGGAGCAGTACTTC
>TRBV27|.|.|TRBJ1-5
CASSLAGEFQPQHF
TGTGCCAGCAGTTTAGCGGGGGAATTTCAGCCCCAGCATTTT
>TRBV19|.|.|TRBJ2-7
CASSIVLGRPSYEQYF
TGTGCCAGTAGTATAGTCCTTGGGCGTCCCTCCTACGAGCAGTACTTC
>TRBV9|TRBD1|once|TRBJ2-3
CASSDNRGTSTDTQYF
TGTGCCAGCAGCGATAACAGGGGTACTAGCACAGATACGCAGTATTTT
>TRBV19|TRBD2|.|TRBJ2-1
CASSILGGSNEQFF
TGTGCCAGTAGTATACTGGGGGGGAGCAATGAGCAGTTCTTC
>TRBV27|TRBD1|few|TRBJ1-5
CASRDRGWNQPQHF
TGTGCCAGCAGAGACAGGGGGTGGAATCAGCCCCAGCATTTT
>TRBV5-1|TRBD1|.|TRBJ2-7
CASSLVRGGRREQYF
TGCGCCAGCAGCTTGGTACGAGGGGGCCGGCGAGAGCAGTACTTC